These T cell receptor beta chains were read from a single sample in a study of memory CD4+ T cells and cytomegalovirus serostatus. The method was immunoSEQ multiplex PCR; TCRdb's version includes in-frame clones alone and lacks a portion of them. The top ten clones hold less than 1.3% of a sample with around 25,000 clones, about 80% of them seen once. Sequenced: memory CD4+ T cells from blood. These receptors were obtained from an adult in good health and CMV-seronegative. Each CDR3 is given with its conserved first and last residue. Each record gives: D gene, V gene, J gene, clone size, CDR3 DNA, CDR3 protein. A D gene is named only where the DNA matches it firmly. Where a row states a size, it is once, few, many or the class of an expanded clone; other rows omit it.

D gene: NA; V gene: TRBV15; J gene: TRBJ1-5; clone size: NA; CDR3 DNA: TGTGCCACCAGCAGAGCGGGGGGGGCTGCTCAGCCCCAGCATTTT; CDR3 protein: CATSRAGGAAQPQHF
D gene: NA; V gene: TRBV6-1; J gene: TRBJ1-2; clone size: few; CDR3 DNA: TGTGCCAGCAGTGAAGCGGGCGGAAGCTATGGCTACACCTTC; CDR3 protein: CASSEAGGSYGYTF
D gene: TRBD1; V gene: TRBV6-5; J gene: TRBJ2-1; clone size: NA; CDR3 DNA: TGTGCCAGCAGTTTTAGACAGGGGTTCGATGAGCAGTTCTTC; CDR3 protein: CASSFRQGFDEQFF
D gene: NA; V gene: TRBV28; J gene: TRBJ2-4; clone size: NA; CDR3 DNA: TGTGCCAGCAGTTTTTTTGGCTACGCGACAGCCAAAAACATTCAGTACTTC; CDR3 protein: CASSFFGYATAKNIQYF
D gene: NA; V gene: TRBV28; J gene: TRBJ2-7; clone size: once; CDR3 DNA: TGTGCCAGCTCAATCGGTTACGAGCAGTACTTC; CDR3 protein: CASSIGYEQYF
D gene: NA; V gene: TRBV5-1; J gene: TRBJ2-5; clone size: NA; CDR3 DNA: TGCGCCAGCAGCCTGAATCAAGAGACCCAGTACTTC; CDR3 protein: CASSLNQETQYF
D gene: NA; V gene: TRBV6-6; J gene: TRBJ2-7; clone size: NA; CDR3 DNA: TGTGCCAGCAGCCGACGGGCGGAAGTATCCTACGAGCAGTACTTC; CDR3 protein: CASSRRAEVSYEQYF
D gene: TRBD1; V gene: TRBV7-2; J gene: TRBJ2-3; clone size: medium-sized; CDR3 DNA: TGTGCCAGCAGCTTACGACAGGGGGATACGCAGTATTTT; CDR3 protein: CASSLRQGDTQYF
D gene: NA; V gene: TRBV10-3; J gene: TRBJ2-7; clone size: NA; CDR3 DNA: TGTGCCATCAGTGAGTCGGGGTCAGAGCAGTACTTC; CDR3 protein: CAISESGSEQYF
D gene: TRBD2; V gene: TRBV4-2; J gene: TRBJ2-1; clone size: NA; CDR3 DNA: TGTGCCAGCAGCCATGATCTAGCGGGTGAGCAGTTCTTC; CDR3 protein: CASSHDLAGEQFF
D gene: NA; V gene: TRBV11-2; J gene: TRBJ1-5; clone size: few; CDR3 DNA: TGTGCCAGCAGCTTAATCGGAAGTCAGCCCCAGCATTTT; CDR3 protein: CASSLIGSQPQHF
D gene: TRBD1; V gene: TRBV27; J gene: TRBJ2-6; clone size: NA; CDR3 DNA: TGTGCCAGCAGTTTAACAGGGGGCGCTGGGGCCAACGTCCTGACTTTC; CDR3 protein: CASSLTGGAGANVLTF
D gene: NA; V gene: TRBV28; J gene: TRBJ1-2; clone size: NA; CDR3 DNA: TGTGCCAGCAGAAGCACATCCTATGGCTACACCTTC; CDR3 protein: CASRSTSYGYTF
D gene: TRBD1; V gene: TRBV7-2; J gene: TRBJ2-1; clone size: NA; CDR3 DNA: TGTGCCAGCAGTCCTGGGACAGGGAGCGGGAAGCACTACAATGAGCAGTTCTTC; CDR3 protein: CASSPGTGSGKHYNEQFF
D gene: NA; V gene: TRBV19; J gene: TRBJ1-2; clone size: NA; CDR3 DNA: TGTGCCAGTAGTCAAACTACCGATGGGGGTGGCTACACCTTC; CDR3 protein: CASSQTTDGGGYTF
D gene: NA; V gene: TRBV14; J gene: TRBJ2-7; clone size: NA; CDR3 DNA: TGTGCCAGCAGCCAAGAACCGGGTCCCGGTGGGTCCTACGAGCAGTACTTC; CDR3 protein: CASSQEPGPGGSYEQYF
D gene: NA; V gene: TRBV5-1; J gene: TRBJ1-1; clone size: NA; CDR3 DNA: TGCGCCAGCAGCGCTCAAGACGCGGCGAGTTTCTTT; CDR3 protein: CASSAQDAASFF
D gene: NA; V gene: TRBV2; J gene: TRBJ2-3; clone size: NA; CDR3 DNA: TGTGCCAGCAGTGAAGCTAGGGGTCCTAGCACAGATACGCAGTATTTT; CDR3 protein: CASSEARGPSTDTQYF
D gene: NA; V gene: TRBV5-1; J gene: TRBJ2-5; clone size: NA; CDR3 DNA: TGCGCCAGCAGCTTTAGCGGAGTCCCCCAAGAGACCCAGTACTTC; CDR3 protein: CASSFSGVPQETQYF
D gene: NA; V gene: TRBV7-2; J gene: TRBJ1-3; clone size: NA; CDR3 DNA: TGTGCCAGCAGCACTCTTGGGGTGTCTGGAAACACCATATATTTT; CDR3 protein: CASSTLGVSGNTIYF
D gene: NA; V gene: TRBV28; J gene: TRBJ1-5; clone size: NA; CDR3 DNA: TGTGCCAGCACTACTGACAGATATAGCAATCGGCCCCAGCATTTT; CDR3 protein: CASTTDRYSNRPQHF
D gene: NA; V gene: TRBV28; J gene: TRBJ1-5; clone size: NA; CDR3 DNA: TGTGCCAGCAGGCGTCGTGACAGTTTTCAGCCCCAGCATTTT; CDR3 protein: CASRRRDSFQPQHF
D gene: TRBD2; V gene: TRBV12-5; J gene: TRBJ2-1; clone size: NA; CDR3 DNA: TGTGCTAGTGGTTTGGTAGTAGGACTAGGGTACCATGAGCAGTTCTTC; CDR3 protein: CASGLVVGLGYHEQFF
D gene: NA; V gene: TRBV11-2; J gene: TRBJ2-5; clone size: NA; CDR3 DNA: TGTGCCAGCAGCTTTAGCAGGGTTCAAGAGACCCAGTACTTC; CDR3 protein: CASSFSRVQETQYF
D gene: NA; V gene: TRBV7-9; J gene: TRBJ1-3; clone size: few; CDR3 DNA: TGTGCCAGCAGCTCGGACAAACAGGGCCCTGGAAACACCATATATTTT; CDR3 protein: CASSSDKQGPGNTIYF
D gene: NA; V gene: TRBV4-3; J gene: TRBJ1-1; clone size: NA; CDR3 DNA: TGCGCCAGCAGAGATACAGGTATAACCACTGAAGCTTTCTTT; CDR3 protein: CASRDTGITTEAFF
D gene: NA; V gene: TRBV27; J gene: TRBJ1-5; clone size: NA; CDR3 DNA: TGTGCCAGCAGTTTGGGGTCTTATAGCAATCAGCCCCAGCATTTT; CDR3 protein: CASSLGSYSNQPQHF
D gene: TRBD1; V gene: TRBV7-9; J gene: TRBJ1-2; clone size: NA; CDR3 DNA: TGTGCCAGCAGCGACGACAGGGTTGCCTTTAATGGCTACACCTTC; CDR3 protein: CASSDDRVAFNGYTF
D gene: TRBD1; V gene: TRBV10-3; J gene: TRBJ1-1; clone size: NA; CDR3 DNA: TGTGCCAGCCGACAGGGGGCGGACACTGAAGCTTTCTTT; CDR3 protein: CASRQGADTEAFF
D gene: TRBD1; V gene: TRBV2; J gene: TRBJ2-3; clone size: NA; CDR3 DNA: TGTGCCAGCAGAGAACTAGACAGGGGGCGTACAGATACGCAGTATTTT; CDR3 protein: CASRELDRGRTDTQYF
D gene: NA; V gene: TRBV6-1; J gene: TRBJ1-2; clone size: NA; CDR3 DNA: TGTGCCAGCAGTGCAATTATGGGGAATCTAAGGGTCGCCTATGGCTACACCTTC; CDR3 protein: CASSAIMGNLRVAYGYTF
D gene: NA; V gene: TRBV7-9; J gene: TRBJ1-5; clone size: few; CDR3 DNA: TGTGCCAGCAGCGATCAGCCCCAGCATTTT; CDR3 protein: CASSDQPQHF
D gene: NA; V gene: TRBV4-1; J gene: TRBJ1-3; clone size: NA; CDR3 DNA: TGCGCCAGCAGCCAAGATTTTTGGGGCGATTCGGCGGGTGGAAACACCATATATTTT; CDR3 protein: CASSQDFWGDSAGGNTIYF
D gene: NA; V gene: TRBV7-2; J gene: TRBJ2-3; clone size: few; CDR3 DNA: TGTGCCAGCAGCTCTAGCGTAGGGAGCACAGATACGCAGTATTTT; CDR3 protein: CASSSSVGSTDTQYF
D gene: NA; V gene: TRBV2; J gene: TRBJ2-5; clone size: once; CDR3 DNA: TGTGCCAGCAGCCCCCTATCTAGGGGATGGAGGGAGACCCAGTACTTC; CDR3 protein: CASSPLSRGWRETQYF
D gene: NA; V gene: TRBV4-3; J gene: TRBJ1-3; clone size: NA; CDR3 DNA: TGCGCCAGCAGCCAAGCAATAGCCTCTGGAAACACCATATATTTT; CDR3 protein: CASSQAIASGNTIYF
D gene: TRBD1; V gene: TRBV28; J gene: TRBJ2-7; clone size: NA; CDR3 DNA: TGTGCCAGCAGCCCCGGACAGGGGGTCCACGAGCAGTACTTC; CDR3 protein: CASSPGQGVHEQYF
D gene: TRBD2; V gene: TRBV18; J gene: TRBJ2-7; clone size: NA; CDR3 DNA: TGTGCCAGCTCACCCGGACTAGCGGGAGAAGGCTACGAGCAGTACTTC; CDR3 protein: CASSPGLAGEGYEQYF
D gene: NA; V gene: TRBV6-6; J gene: TRBJ1-3; clone size: NA; CDR3 DNA: TGTGCCAGCAGTCAAAGGGAAACTGGAAACACCATATATTTT; CDR3 protein: CASSQRETGNTIYF
D gene: NA; V gene: TRBV5-8; J gene: TRBJ2-7; clone size: NA; CDR3 DNA: TGTGCCAGCAGCCGGGTCCCGGGACACCAGGGTCATTCCTACGAGCAGTACTTC; CDR3 protein: CASSRVPGHQGHSYEQYF
D gene: NA; V gene: TRBV5-1; J gene: TRBJ2-7; clone size: NA; CDR3 DNA: TGCGCCAGCAGCTTGAAAGCGACAGGCGGTTACTCCTACGAGCAGTACTTC; CDR3 protein: CASSLKATGGYSYEQYF
D gene: NA; V gene: TRBV7-9; J gene: TRBJ1-4; clone size: NA; CDR3 DNA: TGTGCCAGCAGCTTAGTAGGGCAGGGTCATGAAAAACTGTTTTTT; CDR3 protein: CASSLVGQGHEKLFF
D gene: TRBD1; V gene: TRBV7-9; J gene: TRBJ1-2; clone size: NA; CDR3 DNA: TGTGCCAGCAGCTCCCAGGGGGTAACTGACTATGGCTACACCTTC; CDR3 protein: CASSSQGVTDYGYTF
D gene: NA; V gene: TRBV5-4; J gene: TRBJ2-1; clone size: NA; CDR3 DNA: TGTGCCAGCACCTCTGGCCTAGTAGGCAATGAGCAGTTCTTC; CDR3 protein: CASTSGLVGNEQFF
D gene: TRBD1; V gene: TRBV28; J gene: TRBJ2-7; clone size: NA; CDR3 DNA: TGTGCCAGCAGTTGGCCAGGGGGCCGTCCCCAGAGCTCCTACGAGCAGTACTTC; CDR3 protein: CASSWPGGRPQSSYEQYF